This TCR beta chain was recovered during a study of identical twins. TCRdb processed the 5' RACE reads anew with MiXCR; each CDR3 protein has one entry. The sample lists 750,000 to 950,000 distinct CDR3 sequences; approximately 13% were seen once. This clonotype was seen only a few times. The antigen is not known. Study-level findings and limits: Part of the zero-insertion signal could reflect confounding by invariant MAIT and iNKT cells.

Germline CDR1 and CDR2: DFQATT and SNEGSKA (reference sequence). This CDR3 spans 11 amino acids. Between the trimmed V and J ends, which lost 6 bases and 6 bases, there was a span of 9 bases. The sample was also reused in another study, on yellow fever vaccine responses in identical twins. As that report states: Vaccine T cell responses of twins reportedly seemed partly convergent and partly personalized.

Source material: PBMCs. This receptor was identified in a woman aged 18 to 35 in good health. This chain links TRBV20-1 with TRBJ2-1; D remains ambiguous. In DNA form, the CDR3 reads TGCAGTGCCCCGCGTGGCAATGAGCAGTTCTTC. This codes for CSAPRGNEQFF.